This is a list of T cell receptor beta chains from one sample in a study of CD8+ T cells in alopecia areata. TCRdb keeps only in-frame clones here, not all; method: immunoSEQ multiplex PCR. The table shows 150,000 to 200,000 clones, with around three fifths occurring only once. The sample here was CD8+ T cells sorted from blood, taken at week 24, from a patient treated with tofacitinib. These TCRs come from a human donor with alopecia areata. Both conserved end residues are part of each CDR3. D genes are given only for firm matches. Some rows have no size entry. The others give once, few or many, or a class for an expanded clone.

clone size,D gene,V gene,J gene,CDR3 DNA,CDR3 protein
NA,NA,TRBV7-9,TRBJ2-6,TGTGCCAGCAGATCAAGGCGGTCTGGGGCCAACGTCCTGACTTTC,CASRSRRSGANVLTF
NA,TRBD2,TRBV2,TRBJ2-1,TGTGCCAGCAGTGGACCCACCGGACTAGCGGGGTGGAGGTCCTACAATGAGCAGTTCTTC,CASSGPTGLAGWRSYNEQFF
NA,TRBD2,TRBV30,TRBJ2-7,TGTGCCTGGAGTACCCGAGCGGGGTTGGCCTACGAGCAGTACTTC,CAWSTRAGLAYEQYF
NA,TRBD1,TRBV29-1,TRBJ1-2,TGCAGCGTTGAAGATCAGGGGACAGGGTTTGGTTTTATCTATGGCTACACCTTC,CSVEDQGTGFGFIYGYTF
NA,NA,TRBV14,TRBJ2-3,TGTGCCAGCAGCTACGACAACACAGATACGCAGTATTTT,CASSYDNTDTQYF
NA,TRBD1,TRBV4-1,TRBJ1-2,TGCGCCAGCAGCCAAAGGGACAGCGCTAACTATGGCTACACCTTC,CASSQRDSANYGYTF
NA,NA,TRBV4-1,TRBJ1-1,TGCGCCAGCAGCCAAGGGAGGGAAGCCGAAGCTTTCTTT,CASSQGREAEAFF
once,TRBD1,TRBV5-6,TRBJ1-1,TGTGCCAGCACCGAAGGGACAGGGGGTGAAGCTTTCTTT,CASTEGTGGEAFF
NA,NA,TRBV9,TRBJ1-1,TGTGCCAGCAGCGTAGTGGGTGTTAATGAAGCTTTCTTT,CASSVVGVNEAFF
NA,TRBD1,TRBV27,TRBJ2-5,TGTGCCAGCAGCAAGGGACAGGGGGAAGAGACCCAGTACTTC,CASSKGQGEETQYF
few,NA,TRBV2,TRBJ2-7,TGTGCCAGCAACGCCTTCTACGAGCAGTACTTC,CASNAFYEQYF
NA,NA,TRBV5-1,TRBJ1-2,TGCGCCAGCAGCTCGTTACAGCCGGGCTATGGCTACACCTTC,CASSSLQPGYGYTF
NA,TRBD2,TRBV11-2,TRBJ2-7,TGTGCCAGCAGCTACGGTCTGGGACTAGCTGGCGAGCAGTACTTC,CASSYGLGLAGEQYF
once,TRBD1,TRBV5-4,TRBJ2-7,TGTGCCAGCAGCTTGTCCCGGGACAGGGGGCGAGAGCAGTACTTC,CASSLSRDRGREQYF
NA,NA,TRBV7-9,TRBJ1-6,TGTGCCAGCAGCTTAATGTCCCTCCACTTT,CASSLMSLHF
NA,NA,TRBV4-1,TRBJ1-1,TGCGCCAGCAGCCCCATCGGGTTACGAAACACTGAAGCTTTCTTT,CASSPIGLRNTEAFF
NA,TRBD1,TRBV9,TRBJ1-2,TGTGCCAGCAGCGTGGACAGGGATGGCTACACCTTC,CASSVDRDGYTF
NA,NA,TRBV7-9,TRBJ1-6,TGTGCCAGCAGCGCGCCGGCCGCAGGGAATTCACCCCTCCACTTT,CASSAPAAGNSPLHF
NA,TRBD2,TRBV2,TRBJ2-1,TGTGCCAGCAGTGATAGGCCTAGCGGGTTCCACAATGAGCAGTTCTTC,CASSDRPSGFHNEQFF
NA,NA,TRBV29-1,TRBJ2-2,TGCAGCGGTGCGTGGGGAACCGGGGAGCTGTTTTTT,CSGAWGTGELFF
NA,TRBD2,TRBV30,TRBJ2-1,TGTGCCTGGAGGGGGAGCGGGGGCGGGAAGTTCTTC,CAWRGSGGGKFF
NA,NA,TRBV2,TRBJ2-5,TGTGCCAGCAGTTCGGAGACCCAGTACTTC,CASSSETQYF
few,NA,TRBV6-5,TRBJ1-2,TGTGCCAGCAGTTACGGGTATCCCAACTATGGCTACACCTTC,CASSYGYPNYGYTF
few,NA,TRBV23-1,TRBJ2-7,TGCGCCAGCAGTCAAAACAGGTGCCACGAGCAGTACTTC,CASSQNRCHEQYF
few,NA,TRBV2,TRBJ1-1,TGTGCCAGCAGCTGGACAGAGAACACTGAAGCTTTCTTT,CASSWTENTEAFF
NA,NA,TRBV7-9,TRBJ1-1,TGTGCCAGCAGCTTATCCGTAAACACTGAAGCTTTCTTT,CASSLSVNTEAFF
NA,NA,TRBV30,TRBJ1-4,TGTGCCTGGACCGCGGGACGGGGGGAAAAACTGTTTTTT,CAWTAGRGEKLFF
NA,TRBD2,TRBV7-6,TRBJ2-3,TGTGCCAGCAGCATCGGACTAGCGGGGACGAGCACAGATACGCAGTATTTT,CASSIGLAGTSTDTQYF
few,NA,TRBV11-2,TRBJ1-1,TGTGCCAGCCAACTCGGGGTTACTGAAGCTTTCTTT,CASQLGVTEAFF
few,NA,TRBV18,TRBJ1-5,TGTGCCAGCTCACCTGACAGACTAGATAGCAATCAGCCCCAGCATTTT,CASSPDRLDSNQPQHF
few,NA,TRBV5-6,TRBJ1-5,TGTGCCAGCAGCGGATCGGGAGGGGGTAATCAGCCCCAGCATTTT,CASSGSGGGNQPQHF
NA,NA,TRBV25-1,TRBJ1-2,TGTGCCAGCAGGTGGTCGTATGGCTACACCTTC,CASRWSYGYTF
few,NA,TRBV27,TRBJ1-5,TGTGCCAGCAGTTTTTACGGAGGGGGTCAGCCCCAGCATTTT,CASSFYGGGQPQHF
NA,TRBD1,TRBV30,TRBJ1-1,TGTGCCTGGAGAGGGGGCTACTACACTGAAGCTTTCTTT,CAWRGGYYTEAFF
NA,NA,TRBV6-4,TRBJ2-7,TGTGCCAGCAGTGACGGGGGTATTCAGTACTTC,CASSDGGIQYF
NA,TRBD1,TRBV19,TRBJ1-2,TGTGCCAGTAGAGGGGACAGCGACTACTACAACTATGGCTACACCTTC,CASRGDSDYYNYGYTF
NA,NA,TRBV5-1,TRBJ1-2,TGCGCCAGCAGCTTGGCCTTTCGGCAGGTCTATGGCTACACCTTC,CASSLAFRQVYGYTF
NA,TRBD2,TRBV7-7,TRBJ2-2,TGTGCTAGCGGGCAGTACACCGGGGAGCTGTTTTTT,CASGQYTGELFF
NA,NA,TRBV10-3,TRBJ2-7,TGTGCCATCAGTGAGAAGGGGCCGGGAGTCTCCGAGCAGTACTTC,CAISEKGPGVSEQYF
NA,NA,TRBV29-1,TRBJ2-7,TGCAGCGTTGAAGGCTCGTCCTACGAGCAGTACTTC,CSVEGSSYEQYF
NA,NA,TRBV2,TRBJ2-6,TGTGCCAGCAGGGGGAGAAGCGGCAGGGCCGACTCTGGGGCCAACGTCCTGACTTTC,CASRGRSGRADSGANVLTF